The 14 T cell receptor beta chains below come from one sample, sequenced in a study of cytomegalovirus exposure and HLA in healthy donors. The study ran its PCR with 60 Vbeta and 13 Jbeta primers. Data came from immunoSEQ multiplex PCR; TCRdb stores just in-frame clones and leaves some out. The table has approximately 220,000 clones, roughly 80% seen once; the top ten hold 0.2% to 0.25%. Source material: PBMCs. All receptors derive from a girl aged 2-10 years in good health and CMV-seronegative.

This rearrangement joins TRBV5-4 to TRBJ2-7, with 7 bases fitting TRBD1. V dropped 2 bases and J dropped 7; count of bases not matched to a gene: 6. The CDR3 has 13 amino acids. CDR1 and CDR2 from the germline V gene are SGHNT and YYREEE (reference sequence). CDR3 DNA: TGTGCCAGCAGCTTCCAGGGGGTATCGGAGCAGTACTTC. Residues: CASSFQGVSEQYF.

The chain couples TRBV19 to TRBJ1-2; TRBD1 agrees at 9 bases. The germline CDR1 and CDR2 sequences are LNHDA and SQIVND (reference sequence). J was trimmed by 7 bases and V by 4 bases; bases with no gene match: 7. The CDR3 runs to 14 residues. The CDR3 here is CASSTHTGGFGYTF. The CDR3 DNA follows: TGTGCCAGTAGTACCCATACAGGGGGCTTTGGCTACACCTTC.

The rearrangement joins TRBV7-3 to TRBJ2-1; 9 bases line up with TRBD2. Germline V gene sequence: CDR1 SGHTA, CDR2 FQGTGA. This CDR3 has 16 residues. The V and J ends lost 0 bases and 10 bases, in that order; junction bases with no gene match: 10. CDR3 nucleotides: TGTGCCAGCAGCTTAACATATGCGGGGGGGCCAGGGGAGCAGTTCTTC. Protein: CASSLTYAGGPGEQFF.

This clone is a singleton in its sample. The CDR3 DNA follows: TGCGCCAGCAGCCAAGGGGCTAGCGAGACCCAGTACTTC. This codes for CASSQGASETQYF. The J gene is TRBJ2-5, the V gene TRBV4-1, with a possible D match to TRBD2 (5 bases). Per the germline V gene, CDR1 is MGHRA and CDR2 is YSYEKL. The CDR3 sequence is 13 residues long. V was shortened by 1 base and J by 5 bases, with 8 bases between the two germline ends.

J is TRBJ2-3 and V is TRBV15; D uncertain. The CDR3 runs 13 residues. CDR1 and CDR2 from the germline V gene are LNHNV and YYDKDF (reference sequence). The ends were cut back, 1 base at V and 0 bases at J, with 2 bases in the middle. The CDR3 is CATSRASTDTQYF. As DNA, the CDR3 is TGTGCCACCAGCAGAGCTAGCACAGATACGCAGTATTTT.

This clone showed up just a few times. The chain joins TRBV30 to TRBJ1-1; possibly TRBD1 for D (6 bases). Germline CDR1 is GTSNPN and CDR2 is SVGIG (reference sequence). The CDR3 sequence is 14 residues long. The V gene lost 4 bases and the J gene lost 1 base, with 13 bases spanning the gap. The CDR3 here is CAWTSGVGNTEAFF. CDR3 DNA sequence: TGTGCCTGGACATCAGGGGTTGGGAACACTGAAGCTTTCTTT.

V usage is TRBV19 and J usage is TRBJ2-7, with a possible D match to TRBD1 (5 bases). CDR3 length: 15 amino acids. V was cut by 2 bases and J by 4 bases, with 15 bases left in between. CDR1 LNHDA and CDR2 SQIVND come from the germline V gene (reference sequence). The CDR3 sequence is CASSITRALRYEQYF. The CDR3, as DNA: TGTGCCAGTAGTATAACCAGGGCTCTACGGTACGAGCAGTACTTC.

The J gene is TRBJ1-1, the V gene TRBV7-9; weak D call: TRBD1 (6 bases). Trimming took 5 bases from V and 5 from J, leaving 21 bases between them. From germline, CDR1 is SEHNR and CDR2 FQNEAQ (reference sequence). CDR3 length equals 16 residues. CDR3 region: CASSRGGRGRGTEAFF. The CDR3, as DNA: TGTGCCAGCAGCCGCGGGGGCCGGGGAAGAGGTACTGAAGCTTTCTTT.

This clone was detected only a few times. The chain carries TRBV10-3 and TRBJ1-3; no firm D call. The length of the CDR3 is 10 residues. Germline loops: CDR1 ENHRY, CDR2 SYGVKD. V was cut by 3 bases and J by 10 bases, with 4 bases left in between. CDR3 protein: CAISDGTIYF. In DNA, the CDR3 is TGTGCCATCAGTGACGGGACCATATATTTT.

The CDR3 DNA sequence: TGTGCCAGTAGTACCCCGACAGGGAGAGGCTACACCTTC. Encoded protein: CASSTPTGRGYTF. V and J are TRBV19 and TRBJ1-2; 7 nucleotides align to TRBD1. The CDR3 runs to 13 residues. V was clipped by 4 bases and J by 8 bases; unmatched bases: 7. Germline V gene sequence: CDR1 LNHDA, CDR2 SQIVND (reference sequence).

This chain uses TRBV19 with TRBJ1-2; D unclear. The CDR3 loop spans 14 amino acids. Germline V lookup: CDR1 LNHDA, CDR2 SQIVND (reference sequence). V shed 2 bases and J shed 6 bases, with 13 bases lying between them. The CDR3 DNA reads TGTGCCAGTAGTATATCCGGGTTGGTCGATGGCTACACCTTC. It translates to CASSISGLVDGYTF. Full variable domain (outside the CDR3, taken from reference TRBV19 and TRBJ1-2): DGGITQSPKYLFRKEGQNVTLSCEQNLNHDAMYWYRQDPGQGLRLIYYSQIVNDFQKGDIAEGYSVSREKKESFPLTVTSAQKNPTAFYLCASSISGLVDGYTFGSGTRLTVV.

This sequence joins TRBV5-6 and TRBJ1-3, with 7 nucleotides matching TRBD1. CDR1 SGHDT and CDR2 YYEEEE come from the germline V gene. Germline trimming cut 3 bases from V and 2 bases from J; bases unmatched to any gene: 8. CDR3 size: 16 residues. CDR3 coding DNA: TGTGCCAGCAGCTCAATCCCCGGGACAGCTGGAAACACCATATATTTT. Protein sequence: CASSSIPGTAGNTIYF.

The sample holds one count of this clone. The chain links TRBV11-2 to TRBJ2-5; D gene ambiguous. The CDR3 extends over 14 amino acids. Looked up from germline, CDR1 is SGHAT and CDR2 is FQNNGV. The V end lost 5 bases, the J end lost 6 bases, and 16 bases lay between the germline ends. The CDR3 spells CASSLVPERKTQYF. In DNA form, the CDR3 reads TGTGCCAGCAGCCTAGTCCCCGAGAGGAAGACCCAGTACTTC.

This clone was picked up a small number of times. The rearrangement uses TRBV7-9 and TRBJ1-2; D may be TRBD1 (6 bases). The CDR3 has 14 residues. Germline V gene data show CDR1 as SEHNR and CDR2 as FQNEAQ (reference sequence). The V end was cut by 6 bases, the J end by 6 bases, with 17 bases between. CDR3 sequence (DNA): TGTGCCAGCAGTCCCGGGGCAAACAGGGATGGCTACACCTTC. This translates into CASSPGANRDGYTF. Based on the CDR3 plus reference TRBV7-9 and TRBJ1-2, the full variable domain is DTGVSQNPRHKITKRGQNVTFRCDPISEHNRLYWYRQTLGQGPEFLTYFQNEAQLEKSRLLSDRFSAERPKGSFSTLEIQRTEQGDSAMYLCASSPGANRDGYTFGSGTRLTVV.